These 13 T cell receptor beta chains came from one sample sequenced in a study of T-cell reconstitution after alpha-beta-depleted transplantation in children. It was with unique molecular identifiers that the TCRbeta library was prepared. TCRdb reprocessed the PCR reads via MiXCR and lists one record per CDR3 protein. Among some 280,000 distinct CDR3 sequences listed, 9.9% were seen once. The sequenced sample was PBMCs from the stem cell graft donor, obtained from the stem cell graft. The source of these receptors is a human donor who donated a stem cell graft to a child with SCID.

This rearrangement joins TRBV5-1 to TRBJ2-7; D might be TRBD2 (5 bases). Looked up from germline, CDR1 is SGHRS and CDR2 is YFSETQ. The CDR3 length is 14 residues. Trimming removed 1 base at V and 2 bases at J, with 10 bases between. This chain's CDR3 is CASSLRGSAYEQYF. The CDR3 region has the DNA TGCGCCAGCAGCTTGCGGGGATCTGCCTACGAGCAGTACTTC.

This clonotype was seen repeatedly, ten times or more. The chain uses TRBV5-1 and TRBJ1-3; D is uncertain. The CDR3 extends over 15 amino acids. Germline values: CDR1 SGHRS, CDR2 YFSETQ. V was pared by 3 bases and J by 0 bases, with 10 bases between. The CDR3 DNA follows: TGCGCCAGCAGCTCCGACCCGTTCTCTGGAAACACCATATATTTT. It specifies CASSSDPFSGNTIYF.

This clonotype was picked up a small number of times. V gene TRBV7-9 combines with J gene TRBJ2-1; 7 bases agree with TRBD2. CDR1 and CDR2 (germline): SEHNR, FQNEAQ (reference sequence). J lost 7 bases, V lost 7 bases, and 13 bases had no gene match. CDR3 length equals 15 residues. CDR3 sequence reads: CASNQASGVSNEQFF. CDR3 DNA: TGTGCCAGCAACCAGGCCAGCGGGGTATCGAATGAGCAGTTCTTC.

This clonotype was observed a handful of times. The genes are TRBV29-1 and TRBJ1-1; the D is unclear. The V end lost 4 bases, the J end lost 0 bases, and 12 bases lay between the germline ends. This CDR3 is 14 amino acids long. Germline CDR1 is SQVTM and CDR2 is ANQGSEA. CDR3 loop: CSVVSGGLNTEAFF. DNA of the CDR3: TGCAGCGTTGTAAGCGGAGGGCTGAACACTGAAGCTTTCTTT.

This clonotype has only a few counts. The J gene is TRBJ2-7, the V gene TRBV6-2 or TRBV6-3; D is uncertain. Germline V gene data show CDR1 as MNHEY and CDR2 as SVGEGT. The CDR3 runs 13 residues. The V and J ends lost 4 bases and 4 bases respectively, with 11 bases between them. The DNA of the CDR3 is TGTGCCAGCAGTTCACTACCTGAATACGAGCAGTACTTC. Translated: CASSSLPEYEQYF.

In its sample, this clonotype was seen many times. V is TRBV15 and J is TRBJ2-1; 7 bases fit TRBD1. CDR1 is LNHNV and CDR2 is YYDKDF in the germline V gene (reference sequence). Unmatched junction bases numbered 10, after V lost 6 bases and J lost 14 bases. The CDR3 has 12 residues. CDR3: CATRATGDQEFF. DNA of the CDR3: TGTGCCACCAGGGCTACAGGGGATCAGGAGTTCTTC.

This clonotype appeared many times. The chain couples TRBV27 to TRBJ1-5; weak D call: TRBD1 (6 bases). The V gene's germline CDR1 is MNHEY and CDR2 SMNVEV (reference sequence). The V end lost 3 bases, the J end lost 3 bases, and 12 bases lay between the germline ends. The CDR3 totals 15 residues. The CDR3 region has the DNA TGTGCCAGCAGTTTGGTTAAGGGGGTCAATCAGCCCCAGCATTTT. This sequence encodes CASSLVKGVNQPQHF.

This clonotype was detected many times. V is TRBV12-3 or TRBV12-4 and J is TRBJ2-7; D gene uncertain. The CDR3 is 13 residues long. The V and J ends lost 5 bases and 9 bases respectively, with 17 bases between them. The CDR3 loop is CASSPLGGAGQYF. As DNA, the CDR3 is TGTGCCAGCAGTCCCCTGGGCGGAGCTGGGCAGTACTTC.

The chain uses TRBV5-5 and TRBJ2-5, with D perhaps TRBD2 (5 bases). V shed 4 bases and J shed 1 base, with 11 bases lying between them. Germline-derived CDR1 and CDR2 are SGHKS and YYEKEE (reference sequence). CDR3 length: 14 residues. CDR3 region: CASSKSGIQETQYF. The DNA of the CDR3 is TGTGCCAGCAGCAAGAGCGGCATCCAAGAGACCCAGTACTTC.

CDR3 in amino acids: CAVSYEGGRGNTIYF. CDR3 in DNA: TGTGCCGTCAGCTACGAGGGGGGCCGTGGAAACACCATATATTTT. J is TRBJ1-3 and V is TRBV7-3; TRBD1 might be the D (6 bases). V shed 11 bases and J shed 3 bases, with 20 bases lying between them. The CDR3 covers 15 residues. Germline CDR1 is SGHTA and CDR2 is FQGTGA.

This clonotype was recorded many times. The chain recombines TRBV29-1 with TRBJ2-1; D is unresolved. The CDR3 has 14 amino acids. CDR1 is SQVTM, CDR2 ANQGSEA, per germline. The ends were cut back, 3 bases at V and 1 base at J, with 10 bases in the middle. CDR3 sequence (DNA): TGCAGCGTTGACTACCCATCGTCCTACAATGAGCAGTTCTTC. As protein: CSVDYPSSYNEQFF.

In its sample, this clonotype was seen a few times. The chain carries TRBV20-1 and TRBJ1-3; D may be TRBD1 (6 bases). The CDR3 has 16 residues. Germline V CDR1 and CDR2: DFQATT, SNEGSKA (reference sequence). The germline V and J ends were trimmed by 3 bases and 0 bases, with 15 bases remaining between them. The CDR3, as DNA: TGCAGTGCTAGCCCTTACAGGGATCCCTCTGGAAACACCATATATTTT. This gives the protein CSASPYRDPSGNTIYF.

The chain joins TRBV4-1 to TRBJ2-7; TRBD1 agrees at 8 bases. CDR1 MGHRA and CDR2 YSYEKL come from the germline V gene. CDR3 length: 14 residues. The trim removed 6 bases at V and 0 bases at J, leaving 4 bases unmatched. The CDR3 is CASRDRDYSYEQYF. CDR3 coding DNA: TGCGCCAGCAGGGACAGGGATTACTCCTACGAGCAGTACTTC.